Listed below are T cell receptor beta chains from one sample, sequenced in a study of T cell responses to AZD1222 COVID-19 vaccine. Here immunoSEQ multiplex PCR was the method, and the copy in TCRdb shows in-frame clones only, minus some. Of about 56,000 clones in the sample, roughly 85% were seen once. Sequences were derived from peripheral blood, sampled on day 0 of AZD1222 vaccination. The source of these receptors is an adult in good health. Each CDR3 is given with its conserved first and last residue. D genes are given only for firm matches. Clone size is given for some rows only: seen once, a few or many times, or a class if the clone is expanded.

J: TRBJ1-4; size: few; V: TRBV4-1; D: -; CDR3: CASSPNGGEGEKLFF; DNA: TGCGCCAGCAGCCCTAACGGGGGGGAGGGTGAAAAACTGTTTTTT
J: TRBJ2-2; size: -; V: TRBV6-1; D: TRBD1; CDR3: CASSEGQGRAGELFF; DNA: TGTGCCAGCAGTGAAGGACAGGGACGGGCCGGGGAGCTGTTTTTT
J: TRBJ1-5; size: -; V: TRBV13; D: -; CDR3: CASSLGRQQGQPQHF; DNA: TGTGCCAGCAGCTTAGGGCGTCAGCAGGGACAGCCCCAGCATTTT
J: TRBJ1-1; size: -; V: TRBV28; D: -; CDR3: CASTSQFEAFF; DNA: TGTGCCAGCACCAGCCAGTTTGAAGCTTTCTTT
J: TRBJ1-1; size: -; V: TRBV28; D: -; CDR3: CASTDRLNTEAFF; DNA: TGTGCCAGCACCGACAGGCTTAACACTGAAGCTTTCTTT
J: TRBJ2-1; size: -; V: TRBV2; D: TRBD2; CDR3: CASRELAGPLSYNEQFF; DNA: TGTGCCAGCAGAGAACTAGCGGGCCCCTTGTCCTACAATGAGCAGTTCTTC
J: TRBJ1-2; size: -; V: TRBV7-2; D: TRBD1; CDR3: CASSLKVSGQQLGYTF; DNA: TGTGCCAGCAGCTTAAAAGTTTCGGGACAGCAGCTTGGCTACACCTTC
J: TRBJ1-2; size: -; V: TRBV21-1; D: -; CDR3: CASSKGSTADYGYTF; DNA: TGTGCCAGCAGCAAAGGATCGACAGCCGACTATGGCTACACCTTC
J: TRBJ2-3; size: few; V: TRBV15; D: -; CDR3: CATSRESGSGTDTQYF; DNA: TGTGCCACCAGCAGAGAGTCGGGGTCCGGCACAGATACGCAGTATTTT
J: TRBJ1-6; size: -; V: TRBV19; D: -; CDR3: CASSIQQQGLSPLHF; DNA: TGTGCCAGTAGTATTCAACAACAGGGTTTGTCACCCCTCCACTTT
J: TRBJ1-4; size: -; V: TRBV2; D: TRBD1; CDR3: CASSEGRQGEKLFF; DNA: TGTGCCAGCAGTGAAGGGAGACAGGGGGAAAAACTGTTTTTT
J: TRBJ1-1; size: -; V: TRBV9; D: TRBD1; CDR3: CASSVSGTGNTEAFF; DNA: TGTGCCAGCAGCGTCTCCGGGACAGGGAACACTGAAGCTTTCTTT
J: TRBJ1-2; size: -; V: TRBV14; D: -; CDR3: CASSRGTSGYTF; DNA: TGTGCCAGCAGCCGAGGGACATCCGGCTACACCTTC
J: TRBJ1-5; size: -; V: TRBV4-1; D: -; CDR3: CASSQGAASWPQHF; DNA: TGCGCCAGCAGCCAAGGGGCGGCGAGTTGGCCCCAGCATTTT
J: TRBJ1-5; size: -; V: TRBV7-9; D: -; CDR3: CASSLGQAANQPQHF; DNA: TGTGCCAGCAGCTTAGGACAGGCAGCGAATCAGCCCCAGCATTTT
J: TRBJ2-3; size: -; V: TRBV4-1; D: -; CDR3: CASSLLRDSFTDTQYF; DNA: TGCGCCAGCAGCCTCCTGAGAGACTCTTTCACAGATACGCAGTATTTT
J: TRBJ2-1; size: few; V: TRBV5-1; D: TRBD2; CDR3: CASRGLVMGASYNEQFF; DNA: TGCGCCAGCAGGGGACTAGTAATGGGGGCCTCCTACAATGAGCAGTTCTTC
J: TRBJ1-1; size: -; V: TRBV7-9; D: TRBD1; CDR3: CASSLLQGAREAFF; DNA: TGTGCCAGCAGCTTATTACAGGGGGCTAGGGAAGCTTTCTTT
J: TRBJ1-1; size: -; V: TRBV10-3; D: -; CDR3: CATGTGGGEAFF; DNA: TGTGCCACCGGGACGGGCGGTGGTGAAGCTTTCTTT
J: TRBJ2-1; size: -; V: TRBV27; D: -; CDR3: CASSFLNSSYNEQFF; DNA: TGTGCCAGCAGTTTCTTAAATAGCTCCTACAATGAGCAGTTCTTC
J: TRBJ1-1; size: -; V: TRBV19; D: -; CDR3: CASSIERMNTEAFF; DNA: TGTGCCAGTAGTATAGAGCGCATGAACACTGAAGCTTTCTTT
J: TRBJ1-1; size: -; V: TRBV27; D: -; CDR3: CASSGTGYNTEAFF; DNA: TGTGCCAGCTCAGGTACAGGATACAACACTGAAGCTTTCTTT
J: TRBJ1-2; size: -; V: TRBV12-3/TRBV12-4; D: -; CDR3: CASGQQGSYGYTF; DNA: TGTGCCAGCGGCCAACAGGGATCTTATGGCTACACCTTC
J: TRBJ1-2; size: -; V: TRBV9; D: -; CDR3: CASSPIRQQNYGYTF; DNA: TGTGCCAGCAGCCCGATTAGACAGCAGAACTATGGCTACACCTTC
J: TRBJ1-2; size: -; V: TRBV2; D: -; CDR3: CASSVRPVYGYTF; DNA: TGTGCCAGCAGTGTCCGACCCGTTTATGGCTACACCTTC
J: TRBJ1-1; size: -; V: TRBV12-3/TRBV12-4; D: -; CDR3: CASSLKEGAEAFF; DNA: TGTGCCAGCAGTCTCAAGGAGGGGGCTGAAGCTTTCTTT
J: TRBJ2-5; size: once; V: TRBV10-3; D: TRBD2; CDR3: CAISETSGGKETQYF; DNA: TGTGCCATCAGTGAAACTAGCGGGGGGAAAGAGACCCAGTACTTC
J: TRBJ1-4; size: -; V: TRBV5-1; D: -; CDR3: CASSLSGTPNEKLFF; DNA: TGCGCCAGCAGCTTGTCCGGGACGCCTAATGAAAAACTGTTTTTT
J: TRBJ1-6; size: -; V: TRBV19; D: -; CDR3: CASNSGGNSPLHF; DNA: TGTGCCAGTAATAGCGGAGGGAATTCACCCCTCCACTTT
J: TRBJ2-7; size: -; V: TRBV6-5; D: TRBD2; CDR3: CASSLVGGGHYEQYF; DNA: TGTGCCAGCAGTTTGGTCGGCGGGGGGCACTACGAGCAGTACTTC
J: TRBJ2-7; size: -; V: TRBV27; D: -; CDR3: CASTLGGASNEQYF; DNA: TGTGCCAGCACCCTAGGGGGGGCTAGCAACGAGCAGTACTTC
J: TRBJ1-2; size: -; V: TRBV7-9; D: -; CDR3: CASSPRVSGSFNYGYTF; DNA: TGTGCCAGCAGCCCACGTGTCTCAGGGAGCTTCAACTATGGCTACACCTTC
J: TRBJ2-1; size: -; V: TRBV19; D: -; CDR3: CASNINNEQFF; DNA: TGTGCCAGTAACATTAACAATGAGCAGTTCTTC
J: TRBJ1-1; size: -; V: TRBV6-6; D: -; CDR3: CASRGGIGNTEAFF; DNA: TGTGCCAGCCGGGGGGGGATCGGGAACACTGAAGCTTTCTTT
J: TRBJ1-1; size: -; V: TRBV3-1/TRBV3-2; D: -; CDR3: CASSRGAGMTEAFF; DNA: TGTGCCAGCAGCCGAGGGGCGGGTATGACTGAAGCTTTCTTT
J: TRBJ2-7; size: few; V: TRBV13; D: -; CDR3: CASSQGGYEQYF; DNA: TGTGCCAGCAGCCAGGGAGGCTACGAGCAGTACTTC
J: TRBJ1-5; size: -; V: TRBV19; D: -; CDR3: CASSIQGGNQPQHF; DNA: TGTGCCAGTAGTATACAGGGAGGCAATCAGCCCCAGCATTTT